A selection of T cell receptor beta chains follows, all from one sample in a study of T cell responses to AZD1222 COVID-19 vaccine. Clones were read by immunoSEQ multiplex PCR, and TCRdb kept only the in-frame ones, dropping some. This sample has more than 70,000 clones; roughly 90% occur once, and the top ten carry approximately 4.8%. Sample: peripheral blood, taken on day 0 of MenACWY control vaccination. The receptors come from an adult in good health. The CDR3 runs from the conserved cysteine through the conserved F or W. Each record gives: CDR3 length, V gene, clone size, J gene, D gene, CDR3 DNA, CDR3 protein. A D gene is named only where the DNA matches it firmly. Only part of the rows carry a size: once, few, many, or a class if the clone is expanded.

len: 14; v_gene: TRBV9; abundance: .; j_gene: TRBJ2-1; d_gene: .; CDR3nt: TGTGCCAGCAGCGTAGTCGGCAGGAGTGATGAGCAGTTCTTC; CDR3aa: CASSVVGRSDEQFF
len: 11; v_gene: TRBV30; abundance: .; j_gene: TRBJ2-3; d_gene: .; CDR3nt: TGTGCCTGGAGGCCGGACGATACGCAGTATTTT; CDR3aa: CAWRPDDTQYF
len: 12; v_gene: TRBV6-2/TRBV6-3; abundance: .; j_gene: TRBJ2-7; d_gene: .; CDR3nt: TGTGCCAGCAGTTACTTCGTCTACGAGCAGTACTTC; CDR3aa: CASSYFVYEQYF
len: 16; v_gene: TRBV11-2; abundance: .; j_gene: TRBJ2-5; d_gene: TRBD2; CDR3nt: TGTGCCAGCAGCTTAGGAGGACCGGGGGGGCAGGAGACCCAGTACTTC; CDR3aa: CASSLGGPGGQETQYF
len: 15; v_gene: TRBV27; abundance: .; j_gene: TRBJ2-6; d_gene: .; CDR3nt: TGTGCCAGCAGTTTAATGGTACCTGGGGCCAACGTCCTGACTTTC; CDR3aa: CASSLMVPGANVLTF
len: 12; v_gene: TRBV12-3/TRBV12-4; abundance: .; j_gene: TRBJ2-1; d_gene: .; CDR3nt: TGTGCCAGCAGTTCACAGGGACGGGTCCAGTTCTTC; CDR3aa: CASSSQGRVQFF
len: 16; v_gene: TRBV29-1; abundance: once; j_gene: TRBJ1-1; d_gene: .; CDR3nt: TGCAGCGTTCTGACTCTTCTACAGGGTTGGTACACTGAAGCTTTCTTT; CDR3aa: CSVLTLLQGWYTEAFF
len: 15; v_gene: TRBV11-2; abundance: once; j_gene: TRBJ2-3; d_gene: TRBD1; CDR3nt: TGTGCCAGCACCCCTTGGGACAGTAGGACAGATACGCAGTATTTT; CDR3aa: CASTPWDSRTDTQYF
len: 13; v_gene: TRBV2; abundance: .; j_gene: TRBJ2-1; d_gene: .; CDR3nt: TGTGCCAGCAGCGCGGGACAAGTCAATGAGCAGTTCTTC; CDR3aa: CASSAGQVNEQFF
len: 15; v_gene: TRBV7-6; abundance: few; j_gene: TRBJ2-1; d_gene: .; CDR3nt: TGTGCCAGCAGCTTAGGGGGGGTAGGGAACAATGAGCAGTTCTTC; CDR3aa: CASSLGGVGNNEQFF
len: 14; v_gene: TRBV19; abundance: .; j_gene: TRBJ1-5; d_gene: TRBD1; CDR3nt: TGTGCCAGTGCGACAGGGGGGGGCAATCAGCCCCAGCATTTT; CDR3aa: CASATGGGNQPQHF
len: 14; v_gene: TRBV19; abundance: .; j_gene: TRBJ1-2; d_gene: .; CDR3nt: TGTGCCAGTAGGCCGTCAGTTCTTAACTATGGCTACACCTTC; CDR3aa: CASRPSVLNYGYTF
len: 16; v_gene: TRBV27; abundance: once; j_gene: TRBJ1-2; d_gene: .; CDR3nt: TGTGCCAGCAGTTTTACGGCGGGGCGAACAATCTATGGCTACACCTTC; CDR3aa: CASSFTAGRTIYGYTF
len: 12; v_gene: TRBV6-5; abundance: .; j_gene: TRBJ1-3; d_gene: .; CDR3nt: TGTGCCAGCATTAGCTCTGGAAACACCATATATTTT; CDR3aa: CASISSGNTIYF
len: 15; v_gene: TRBV19; abundance: .; j_gene: TRBJ1-1; d_gene: .; CDR3nt: TGTGCCTCTACGCAGGGAGTCACATTGAACACTGAAGCTTTCTTT; CDR3aa: CASTQGVTLNTEAFF
len: 15; v_gene: TRBV21-1; abundance: .; j_gene: TRBJ2-7; d_gene: .; CDR3nt: TGTGCCAGCAGGCGGGACAGGCCGTATACCTACGAGCAGTACTTC; CDR3aa: CASRRDRPYTYEQYF
len: 14; v_gene: TRBV3-1/TRBV3-2; abundance: .; j_gene: TRBJ1-4; d_gene: .; CDR3nt: TGTGCCAGCAGCCGGAAGGGGGATAATGAAAAACTGTTTTTT; CDR3aa: CASSRKGDNEKLFF
len: 15; v_gene: TRBV7-2; abundance: .; j_gene: TRBJ1-6; d_gene: .; CDR3nt: TGTGCCAGCAGGTTAAGTCAGGGTTTAAATTCACCCCTCCACTTT; CDR3aa: CASRLSQGLNSPLHF
len: 12; v_gene: TRBV28; abundance: once; j_gene: TRBJ2-7; d_gene: .; CDR3nt: TGTGCCAGCAGTTTAAAGAGGAACGAGCAGTACTTC; CDR3aa: CASSLKRNEQYF
len: 13; v_gene: TRBV3-1/TRBV3-2; abundance: .; j_gene: TRBJ2-3; d_gene: .; CDR3nt: TGTGCCAGCAGTTCAAGCGGCACAGATACGCAGTATTTT; CDR3aa: CASSSSGTDTQYF
len: 17; v_gene: TRBV7-9; abundance: .; j_gene: TRBJ2-3; d_gene: .; CDR3nt: TGTGCCAGCAGCAATGGACGGTCACCTCCTAGCACAGATACGCAGTATTTT; CDR3aa: CASSNGRSPPSTDTQYF
len: 15; v_gene: TRBV2; abundance: .; j_gene: TRBJ1-5; d_gene: .; CDR3nt: TGTGCCAGCAGTACCGACGGGCTATTCAATCAGCCCCAGCATTTT; CDR3aa: CASSTDGLFNQPQHF
len: 13; v_gene: TRBV19; abundance: .; j_gene: TRBJ1-5; d_gene: .; CDR3nt: TGTGCCAGTAGTATACCCTTTGGTCAGCCCCAGCATTTT; CDR3aa: CASSIPFGQPQHF
len: 16; v_gene: TRBV15; abundance: .; j_gene: TRBJ1-4; d_gene: .; CDR3nt: TGTGCCACCAGCAGAGTAAGGGACACAACTAATGAAAAACTGTTTTTT; CDR3aa: CATSRVRDTTNEKLFF
len: 13; v_gene: TRBV7-9; abundance: .; j_gene: TRBJ1-5; d_gene: .; CDR3nt: TGTGCCAGCAGCCTTGAGAGCAATCAGCCCCAGCATTTT; CDR3aa: CASSLESNQPQHF
len: 15; v_gene: TRBV15; abundance: .; j_gene: TRBJ1-1; d_gene: .; CDR3nt: TGTGCCACCAGCAGAGATATCGGGTATGTGACTGAAGCTTTCTTT; CDR3aa: CATSRDIGYVTEAFF
len: 17; v_gene: TRBV19; abundance: .; j_gene: TRBJ1-1; d_gene: .; CDR3nt: TGTGCCAGTAGGCAGAGGCCTGGGGCAGGAACGAACACTGAAGCTTTCTTT; CDR3aa: CASRQRPGAGTNTEAFF
len: 17; v_gene: TRBV4-3; abundance: .; j_gene: TRBJ2-1; d_gene: .; CDR3nt: TGCGCCAGCAGCCAAGATGGGGGACGGGGGTACTACAATGAGCAGTTCTTC; CDR3aa: CASSQDGGRGYYNEQFF
len: 15; v_gene: TRBV6-5; abundance: .; j_gene: TRBJ1-5; d_gene: .; CDR3nt: TGTGCCAGCAGCCTTCAGGGGATCGGCAATCAGCCCCAGCATTTT; CDR3aa: CASSLQGIGNQPQHF
len: 13; v_gene: TRBV6-6; abundance: .; j_gene: TRBJ1-5; d_gene: .; CDR3nt: TGTGCCAGCAGTGCAGGGAACAATCAGCCCCAGCATTTT; CDR3aa: CASSAGNNQPQHF
len: 15; v_gene: TRBV5-1; abundance: .; j_gene: TRBJ2-5; d_gene: TRBD1; CDR3nt: TGCGCCAGCAGCCTACCCCAGGGGGTCCAAGAGACCCAGTACTTC; CDR3aa: CASSLPQGVQETQYF
len: 12; v_gene: TRBV25-1; abundance: .; j_gene: TRBJ2-3; d_gene: .; CDR3nt: TGTGCCAGCAGCTCTAGCACAGATACGCAGTATTTT; CDR3aa: CASSSSTDTQYF
len: 14; v_gene: TRBV9; abundance: .; j_gene: TRBJ2-2; d_gene: TRBD1; CDR3nt: TGTGCCAGCAGCGCGGGCAGGGGGATCGGGGAGCTGTTTTTT; CDR3aa: CASSAGRGIGELFF